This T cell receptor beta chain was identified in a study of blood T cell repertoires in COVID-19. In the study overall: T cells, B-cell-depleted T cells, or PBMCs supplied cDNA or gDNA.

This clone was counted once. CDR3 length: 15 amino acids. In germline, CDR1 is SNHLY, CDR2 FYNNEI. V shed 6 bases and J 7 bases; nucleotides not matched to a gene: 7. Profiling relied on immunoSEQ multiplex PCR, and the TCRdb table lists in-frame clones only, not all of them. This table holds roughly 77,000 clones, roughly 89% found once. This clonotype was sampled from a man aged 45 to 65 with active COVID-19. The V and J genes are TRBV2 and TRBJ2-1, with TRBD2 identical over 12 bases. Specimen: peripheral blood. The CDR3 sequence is CASSLAGGPRNEQFF. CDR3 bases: TGTGCCAGCAGCCTAGCGGGGGGGCCGAGAAATGAGCAGTTCTTC.